The 29 T cell receptor beta chains reported below all come from one sample, sequenced in a study of blood T cell repertoires in COVID-19. Clones were sequenced by immunoSEQ multiplex PCR, and TCRdb holds only the in-frame ones, with some missing. The sample holds hundreds of thousands of clones, 80% to 90% seen once. The source material was peripheral blood. These receptors came from a man between 60 and 75 years old who had recovered from COVID-19.

The V call is TRBV6-4, the J call TRBJ2-6; D is undetermined. CDR3 length: 14 amino acids. The germline CDR1 and CDR2 sequences are MRHNA and SNTAGT. V shed 7 bases and J shed 0 bases, with 7 bases lying between them. CDR3 in DNA: TGTGCCAGCAACCCGAGCTCTGGGGCCAACGTCCTGACTTTC. Amino acid sequence: CASNPSSGANVLTF.

The chain uses TRBV7-9 and TRBJ1-5; TRBD1 aligns across 9 bases. With V trimmed by 5 bases and J by 2 bases, 4 bases remained unmatched. Germline V gives CDR1 SEHNR, CDR2 FQNEAQ (reference sequence). The CDR3 covers 15 residues. This chain's CDR3 is CASSETGGGNQPQHF. CDR3 in DNA: TGTGCCAGCAGCGAAACAGGGGGCGGCAATCAGCCCCAGCATTTT.

The genes are TRBV3-1 (or the pseudogene TRBV3-2) and TRBJ1-2, with a weak D call TRBD1 (6 bases). Trimming stripped 1 base from V and 8 bases from J, with 11 bases between. Germline values: CDR1 LGHDT, CDR2 YNNKEL (reference sequence). This CDR3 spans 13 amino acids. In DNA form, the CDR3 reads TGTGCCAGCAGCCAAGGAACAGGGTGGGGCTACACCTTC. This translates into CASSQGTGWGYTF.

The CDR3 coding sequence is TGTGCCAGCAGTTTATCTCACAGGGACTACGAGCAGTACTTC. This encodes CASSLSHRDYEQYF. This chain connects TRBV28 to TRBJ2-7, with TRBD1 as a possible D gene (6 bases). The CDR3 runs to 14 residues. Germline assignment: CDR1 MDHEN and CDR2 SYDVKM. V was shortened by 1 base and J by 3 bases, with 10 bases between the two germline ends.

This chain joins TRBV5-1 and TRBJ2-1, with D possibly being TRBD2 (6 bases). The CDR3 spans 14 residues. V lost 5 bases to trimming and J lost 6 bases, with 15 bases between them. Germline CDR1 and CDR2: SGHRS and YFSETQ. The CDR3 spells CASSYGSESNEQFF. The CDR3, as DNA: TGCGCCAGCAGTTACGGGAGCGAGTCCAATGAGCAGTTCTTC.

The chain recombines TRBV2 with TRBJ1-2; possible D gene TRBD1, 5 bases. V was shortened by 0 bases and J by 4 bases, with 9 bases between the two germline ends. The CDR3 consists of 14 residues. The germline CDR1 and CDR2 sequences are SNHLY and FYNNEI. The CDR3 DNA reads as TGTGCCAGCAGTGAAGCGGGACTTCTCTATGGCTACACCTTC. Translating it yields CASSEAGLLYGYTF.

This clone has only one observation. The V call is TRBV11-3, the J call TRBJ2-2; D remains unclear. This CDR3 region has 13 residues. The germline CDR1 and CDR2 sequences are SGHNT and YENEEA. V shed 5 bases and J shed 4 bases, with 8 bases lying between them. As DNA, the CDR3 is TGTGCCAGCAGCAGTACCAGCACCGGGGAGCTGTTTTTT. It translates to CASSSTSTGELFF.

The chain links TRBV5-1 to TRBJ2-5; tentatively, D is TRBD1 (6 bases). With 1 base removed from V and 5 bases from J, the gap between germline ends came to 15 bases. Germline CDR1 is SGHRS and CDR2 is YFSETQ. The CDR3 contains 15 residues. The CDR3: CASSLNVGASETQYF. CDR3 nucleotides: TGCGCCAGCAGCTTGAATGTGGGGGCCTCGGAGACCCAGTACTTC. Complete variable domain (other parts from reference TRBV5-1 and TRBJ2-5): KAGVTQTPRYLIKTRGQQVTLSCSPISGHRSVSWYQQTPGQGLQFLFEYFSETQRNKGNFPGRFSGRQFSNSRSEMNVSTLELGDSALYLCASSLNVGASETQYFGPGTRLLVL.

The genes are TRBV11-1 and TRBJ1-4, with 7 bases identical to TRBD1. Per germline, CDR1 SGHAT and CDR2 FQDESV (reference sequence). The CDR3 consists of 15 residues. V lost 5 bases, J lost 3 bases, and 6 bases stayed unmatched. The DNA for the CDR3 is TGTGCCAGCAGCCGAGGGACAGCCTCTAATGAAAAACTGTTTTTT. It codes for CASSRGTASNEKLFF. Full variable domain (missing parts from reference TRBV11-1 and TRBJ1-4): EAEVAQSPRYKITEKSQAVAFWCDPISGHATLYWYRQILGQGPELLVQFQDESVVDDSQLPKDRFSAERLKGVDSTLKIQPAELGDSAMYLCASSRGTASNEKLFFGSGTQLSVL.

The chain combines TRBV5-6 with TRBJ1-2, with 11 bases aligning to TRBD1. Losses at the gene ends were 4 bases for V and 5 bases for J; bases not matched to a gene: 10. The CDR3 consists of 16 residues. The germline gives CDR1 SGHDT, CDR2 YYEEEE. The CDR3 sequence is CASSTSGQGARYGYTF. CDR3 DNA: TGTGCCAGCAGCACCTCCGGACAGGGGGCACGATATGGCTACACCTTC. Combining the CDR3 with reference TRBV5-6 and TRBJ1-2 gives the whole variable domain DAGVTQSPTHLIKTRGQQVTLRCSPKSGHDTVSWYQQALGQGPQFIFQYYEEEERQRGNFPDRFSGHQFPNYSSELNVNALLLGDSALYLCASSTSGQGARYGYTFGSGTRLTVV.

This rearrangement joins TRBV10-3 to TRBJ2-3; D possibly corresponds to TRBD2 (6 bases). This CDR3 region has 13 residues. The germline V and J ends were trimmed by 4 bases and 1 base, with 6 bases remaining between them. Germline V gene lookup returns CDR1 ENHRY and CDR2 SYGVKD. For the CDR3, the DNA is TGTGCCATCAGTGCTAGCGGCACAGATACGCAGTATTTT. This encodes CAISASGTDTQYF.

The genes are TRBV5-5 and TRBJ1-2; TRBD1 matches 8 bases. V lost 6 bases, J lost 7 bases, and 11 bases stayed unmatched. This CDR3 spans 14 amino acids. The germline V gene encodes CDR1 SGHKS and CDR2 YYEKEE (reference sequence). The CDR3 is CASNHNLGTGGYTF. For the CDR3, the DNA is TGTGCCAGCAACCATAATCTAGGGACAGGTGGCTACACCTTC.

This clone was recorded a few times. The chain carries TRBV19 and TRBJ2-1, with TRBD1 matching over 10 bases. The CDR3 totals 17 residues. After removal of 1 base from V and 2 bases from J, the junction contained 5 bases not matched to a gene. Germline assignment: CDR1 LNHDA and CDR2 SQIVND (reference sequence). The CDR3 nucleotides read TGTGCCAGTAGTATAGGACAGGGGGCTGGGACCTACAATGAGCAGTTCTTC. Residues: CASSIGQGAGTYNEQFF.

This chain links TRBV5-4 with TRBJ1-5; 8 positions agree with TRBD1. The V segment lost 0 bases and the J segment 4 bases; nucleotides outside the gene matches: 3. The CDR3 sequence is 15 residues long. The germline V gene encodes CDR1 SGHNT and CDR2 YYREEE (reference sequence). The CDR3 DNA is TGTGCCAGCAGCTTGGAACAGGGGGTAAATCAGCCCCAGCATTTT. Translated: CASSLEQGVNQPQHF.

This rearrangement joins TRBV24-1 to TRBJ2-1; 15 positions match TRBD2. With 4 bases clipped from V and 3 bases from J, the junction kept 9 bases outside the gene matches. Per germline, CDR1 KGHDR and CDR2 SFDVKD. The CDR3 loop spans 19 amino acids. This chain's CDR3 is CATSEPQGLAGGHYNEQFF. In DNA form, the CDR3 reads TGTGCCACCAGTGAACCTCAGGGACTAGCGGGAGGTCACTACAATGAGCAGTTCTTC.

The chain employs TRBV6-6 and TRBJ2-7; TRBD1 matches at 11 bases. This CDR3 has 15 amino acids. Germline CDR1 reads MNHNY; CDR2 reads SVGAGI (reference sequence). Trimming took 4 bases from V and 2 from J; bases not matched to a gene: 4. The CDR3 protein is CASSSGQGAPYEQYF. The CDR3 DNA reads as TGTGCCAGCAGTTCAGGACAGGGGGCCCCCTACGAGCAGTACTTC.

The chain carries TRBV7-2 and TRBJ2-7, with D unresolved. Per the germline V gene, CDR1 is SGHTA and CDR2 is FQGNSA. This CDR3 is 14 amino acids long. V lost 0 bases and J lost 5, with 11 bases in between. CDR3 in DNA: TGTGCCAGCAGCTTAGCTCCAGGATCTCACGAGCAGTACTTC. This encodes CASSLAPGSHEQYF.

This chain joins TRBV30 and TRBJ2-5; 9 nucleotides align to TRBD2. The germline gives CDR1 GTSNPN, CDR2 SVGIG (reference sequence). The CDR3 runs to 14 residues. The V segment lost 5 bases and the J segment 5 bases; nucleotides outside the gene matches: 9. In DNA form, the CDR3 reads TGTGCCTGGGGGCGGGGGGGCGCAGGGGAGACCCAGTACTTC. It is translated as CAWGRGGAGETQYF.

The rearrangement joins TRBV5-1 to TRBJ2-1; weak D call: TRBD2 (5 bases). Trimming removed 0 bases from V and 0 bases from J, with 7 bases in between. Germline V lookup: CDR1 SGHRS, CDR2 YFSETQ. The CDR3 is 15 amino acids. The CDR3 reads CASSLEGSSYNEQFF. In nucleotides, the CDR3 is TGCGCCAGCAGCTTGGAAGGGAGCTCCTACAATGAGCAGTTCTTC.

The chain links TRBV30 to TRBJ2-4; D is uncertain. CDR3 length: 13 amino acids. V was cut by 3 bases and J by 5 bases, with 11 bases left in between. Germline V gene sequence: CDR1 GTSNPN, CDR2 SVGIG (reference sequence). CDR3 nucleotides: TGTGCCTGGAGGTCTGCTGGGCAAAACATTCAGTACTTC. Residues: CAWRSAGQNIQYF.

The V gene is TRBV6-2 or TRBV6-3, the J gene TRBJ2-3, with TRBD2 identical over 8 bases. The V gene end was trimmed by 5 bases and the J gene end by 9 bases; junction bases not matched to a gene: 10. Germline values: CDR1 MNHEY, CDR2 SVGEGT. The CDR3 consists of 14 residues. The CDR3: CASSEYAGRATQYF. CDR3 nucleotide sequence: TGTGCCAGCAGTGAGTACGCCGGGAGGGCCACGCAGTATTTT.

V and J are TRBV3-1 (or the pseudogene TRBV3-2) and TRBJ2-5; TRBD1 aligns across 10 bases. Trimming at V came to 2 bases and at J to 5 bases, leaving 5 bases not matched to a gene. This CDR3 has 15 amino acids. The germline V gene encodes CDR1 LGHDT and CDR2 YNNKEL (reference sequence). CDR3 region: CASSQPGQGWETQYF. The CDR3 DNA follows: TGTGCCAGCAGCCAACCGGGACAGGGGTGGGAGACCCAGTACTTC.

The chain joins TRBV2 to TRBJ2-2, with 8 bases aligning to TRBD1. V shed 10 bases, J shed 4 bases, and the junction held 5 bases outside the gene matches. Germline loops: CDR1 SNHLY, CDR2 FYNNEI. The CDR3 is 13 residues long. This CDR3 reads CATGQGPTGELFF. In DNA, the CDR3 is TGTGCCACCGGACAGGGACCCACCGGGGAGCTGTTTTTT.

The V and J genes are TRBV5-6 and TRBJ1-5; no clear D gene. Looked up from germline, CDR1 is SGHDT and CDR2 is YYEEEE. This CDR3 has 14 amino acids. Deletions cut 3 bases from V and 4 bases from J, with 11 bases between. The CDR3 loop is CASSSGLLNQPQHF. CDR3 nucleotides: TGTGCCAGCAGCTCCGGACTGCTGAATCAGCCCCAGCATTTT. Combining the CDR3 with reference TRBV5-6 and TRBJ1-5 gives the whole variable domain DAGVTQSPTHLIKTRGQQVTLRCSPKSGHDTVSWYQQALGQGPQFIFQYYEEEERQRGNFPDRFSGHQFPNYSSELNVNALLLGDSALYLCASSSGLLNQPQHFGDGTRLSIL.

V is TRBV30 and J is TRBJ2-7; perhaps TRBD1 as D (5 bases). V lost 1 base and J 1 base, leaving 11 bases between the germline ends. The CDR3 length is 14 residues. CDR1 GTSNPN and CDR2 SVGIG come from the germline V gene (reference sequence). The CDR3 region is CAWSGNRRSYEQYF. In DNA form, the CDR3 reads TGTGCCTGGAGTGGGAACAGGCGATCCTACGAGCAGTACTTC.

The genes are TRBV14 and TRBJ1-2; no clear D. This CDR3 comprises 14 residues. Germline V gene data show CDR1 as SGHDN and CDR2 as FVKESK. V gave up 1 base and J gave up 8 bases, with 14 bases separating them. In nucleotides, the CDR3 is TGTGCCAGCAGCCAAGGTTCGATCCCAGTCGGCTACACCTTC. Residues: CASSQGSIPVGYTF.

The chain employs TRBV4-3 and TRBJ1-2; perhaps TRBD1 as D (5 bases). The ends were cut back, 4 bases at V and 5 bases at J, with 17 bases in the middle. Germline CDR1 reads LGHNA; CDR2 reads YSLEER. The CDR3 runs 15 residues. The CDR3 region has the DNA TGCGCCAGCAGCCCCACGGGGGACGGCCTTTATGGCTACACCTTC. It specifies CASSPTGDGLYGYTF.

This chain links TRBV5-4 with TRBJ2-2; D possibly corresponds to TRBD2 (6 bases). This CDR3 has 15 residues. Germline assignment: CDR1 SGHNT and CDR2 YYREEE (reference sequence). V shed 5 bases and J shed 1 base, with 12 bases lying between them. The CDR3: CASRRGLVNTGELFF. The CDR3 DNA follows: TGTGCCAGCAGGCGGGGTCTCGTGAACACCGGGGAGCTGTTTTTT.

The rearrangement joins TRBV19 to TRBJ1-5; the match to TRBD1 covers 8 bases. This CDR3 region has 14 residues. CDR1 and CDR2 from the germline V gene are LNHDA and SQIVND (reference sequence). Trimming took 8 bases from V and 1 from J; bases not matched to a gene: 4. The CDR3 reads CASSGGVSNQPQHF. Here the CDR3 DNA reads TGTGCCAGTTCAGGGGGCGTGAGCAATCAGCCCCAGCATTTT.